This TCR beta chain was sequenced for a study of blood T cell repertoires in COVID-19. The CDR3 is 16 amino acids. Germline V gene sequence: CDR1 SGHVS, CDR2 FQNEAQ. V shed 5 bases and J 3 bases; nucleotides not matched to a gene: 9. Original data processing: From reference gene primer amplification, estimates of nucleated cell counts were derived. Here immunoSEQ multiplex PCR was the method, and the copy in TCRdb shows in-frame clones only, minus some. The D gene and trimming were derived from the DNA, and the V and J assignments and clone size from that table. The sample records some 280,000 clones, approximately 91% being singletons.

The receptor comes from a woman in her sixties with acute or convalescent COVID-19. The material sequenced was peripheral blood. The chain joins TRBV7-8 to TRBJ1-1; 10 bases agree with TRBD1. The CDR3 here is CASSPDRGLADTEAFF. For the CDR3, the DNA is TGTGCCAGCAGCCCCGACAGGGGGCTGGCGGACACTGAAGCTTTCTTT.